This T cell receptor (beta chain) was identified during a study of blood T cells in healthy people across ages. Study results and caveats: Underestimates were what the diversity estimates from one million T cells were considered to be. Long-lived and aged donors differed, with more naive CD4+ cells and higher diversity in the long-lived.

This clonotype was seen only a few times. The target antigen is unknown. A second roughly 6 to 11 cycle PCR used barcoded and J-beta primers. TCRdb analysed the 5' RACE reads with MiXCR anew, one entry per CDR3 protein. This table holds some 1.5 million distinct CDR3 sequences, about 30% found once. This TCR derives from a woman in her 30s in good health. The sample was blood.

CDR3 in DNA: TGCGCCAGCAGCCCGACTCCGGGTTCTCAAGAGACCCAGTACTTC. As protein: CASSPTPGSQETQYF. The J gene is TRBJ2-5, the V gene TRBV5-1; D remains unclear. This CDR3 has 15 amino acids. V was shortened by 4 bases and J by 2 bases, with 15 bases between the two germline ends. Germline CDR1 is SGHRS and CDR2 is YFSETQ.